This TCR beta chain stems from a study of glioma-infiltrating T cells. Whole-study context: Presurgical dexamethasone in glioma patients lasted six or fewer days. Approximately 920,000 peripheral T cells were targeted at about 4- to 11-fold coverage.

Using RNA template, CDR3s of TCR alpha and beta were amplified with iRepertoire arm-PCR. One-step reverse transcription and amplification started from about 100-400 ng of tissue mRNA or PBMC total RNA. TCRdb reprocessed the multiplex PCR reads with MiXCR, giving one entry per CDR3 protein. The sample records around 390,000 distinct CDR3 sequences, about two fifths being singletons. Germline assignment: CDR1 MDHEN and CDR2 SYDVKM. The CDR3 extends over 14 amino acids. V shed 7 bases and J 6 bases; nucleotides not matched to a gene: 8. This clonotype was counted ten times or more. The specimen sequenced was glioma tissue, nonneoplastic brain tissue, or PBMCs (not recorded which). This clonotype originated in a human donor with low-grade glioma or glioblastoma, undergoing nonglioma brain surgery, or in good health (not recorded which). The chain uses TRBV28 and TRBJ2-5; TRBD2 agrees at 10 bases. The CDR3 here is CASKQREGLKTQYF. CDR3 bases: TGTGCCAGCAAACAGCGGGAGGGTTTGAAGACCCAGTACTTC.